Following are 14 T cell receptor beta chains from one sample sequenced in a study of blood T cell repertoires in COVID-19. Profiling relied on immunoSEQ multiplex PCR, and the TCRdb table lists in-frame clones only, not all of them. The sample lists under 150,000 clones; about 80% were seen once. Sequenced material: peripheral blood. These receptors came from a woman aged 80 or over with acute or convalescent COVID-19.

This clone has a single count. J is TRBJ2-1 and V is TRBV5-1; 8 nucleotides agree with TRBD2. The germline V gene has CDR1 SGHRS and CDR2 YFSETQ. The V gene end was trimmed by 4 bases and the J gene end by 7 bases; junction bases not matched to a gene: 13. The CDR3 length is 16 residues. CDR3 loop: CASSPSTGGPGNEQFF. The CDR3 DNA follows: TGCGCCAGCAGCCCCTCGACGGGAGGGCCTGGTAATGAGCAGTTCTTC.

The V gene is TRBV4-1, the J gene TRBJ1-1, with D hard to call. In germline, CDR1 is MGHRA, CDR2 YSYEKL. V lost 0 bases and J 8 bases, leaving 10 bases between the germline ends. The CDR3 is 13 residues long. The CDR3 DNA reads as TGCGCCAGCAGCCAAGAATCCCCTTTGGAAGCTTTCTTT. This translates into CASSQESPLEAFF.

The chain uses TRBV2 and TRBJ2-2; the D gene is possibly TRBD2 (5 bases). The V end lost 4 bases, the J end lost 1 base, and 7 bases lay between the germline ends. CDR3 size: 14 residues. Germline V gives CDR1 SNHLY, CDR2 FYNNEI. The CDR3 nucleotides read TGTGCCAGCAGTGGCAGCGGGAACACCGGGGAGCTGTTTTTT. Protein: CASSGSGNTGELFF.

The chain has TRBV30 and TRBJ1-5; the D gene is possibly TRBD1 (5 bases). Germline V CDR1 and CDR2: GTSNPN, SVGIG (reference sequence). The CDR3 covers 12 residues. V shed 3 bases and J shed 7 bases, with 10 bases lying between them. Here the CDR3 DNA reads TGTGCCTGGAGCAGGGATTTCCAGCCCCAGCATTTT. It is translated as CAWSRDFQPQHF.

In its sample, this clone was seen a few times. The junction departs from germline at one end; a sequencing error may be responsible. The rearrangement joins TRBV6-6 to TRBJ2-1; D possibly corresponds to TRBD2 (6 bases). Germline CDR1 MNHNY, CDR2 SVGAGI (reference sequence). This CDR3 comprises 12 residues. In DNA form, the CDR3 reads TGTGCCAGCAGTTACGGTGCGGGGCTCATTCTCTTC. This sequence encodes CASSYGAGLILF.

The rearrangement uses TRBV19 and TRBJ1-1, with D uncertain. Germline CDR1 and CDR2: LNHDA and SQIVND (reference sequence). CDR3 length: 13 amino acids. V was pared by 7 bases and J by 1 base, with 10 bases between. CDR3 in DNA: TGTGCCAGTACCCTGCCAGGGAACACTGAAGCTTTCTTT. Translating it yields CASTLPGNTEAFF.

The chain couples TRBV7-9 to TRBJ1-4; the D is unclear. The CDR3 loop spans 17 amino acids. Germline values: CDR1 SEHNR, CDR2 FQNEAQ (reference sequence). V lost 4 bases and J lost 1, with 16 bases in between. The CDR3 region has the DNA TGTGCCAGCAGCTCCGGCCGTTTGGAGTTAACTAATGAAAAACTGTTTTTT. This codes for CASSSGRLELTNEKLFF.

This chain joins TRBV10-3 and TRBJ2-1; perhaps TRBD1 as D (5 bases). Trimming took 3 bases from V and 9 from J, leaving 12 bases between them. Germline V gene sequence: CDR1 ENHRY, CDR2 SYGVKD. The CDR3 length is 13 residues. Here the CDR3 reads CAISDPTASEQFF. CDR3 DNA: TGTGCCATCAGTGACCCGACAGCTAGTGAGCAGTTCTTC.

The rearrangement joins TRBV6-5 to TRBJ2-1; the match to TRBD2 covers 11 bases. The junction had 7 bases not matched to a gene; V was cut back by 6 bases and J by 6 bases. Looked up from germline, CDR1 is MNHEY and CDR2 is SVGAGI. The CDR3 runs to 15 residues. This CDR3 reads CASSILAGVSNEQFF. The CDR3 bases are TGTGCCAGCAGCATACTAGCGGGAGTGAGCAATGAGCAGTTCTTC.

This chain connects TRBV4-3 to TRBJ2-1; possible D gene TRBD1, 7 bases. The CDR3 runs to 15 residues. The germline V gene encodes CDR1 LGHNA and CDR2 YSLEER. The germline V and J ends were trimmed by 0 bases and 7 bases, with 13 bases remaining between them. CDR3 in DNA: TGCGCCAGCAGCCAAGATCTGACAGGGAGGAATGAGCAGTTCTTC. It yields the protein CASSQDLTGRNEQFF.

This clone was seen just once. This chain links TRBV4-2 with TRBJ2-3; D possibly corresponds to TRBD2 (5 bases). V lost 1 base, J lost 3 bases, and 23 bases lay in between. This CDR3 is 19 amino acids long. CDR1 LGHNA and CDR2 YNFKEQ come from the germline V gene. This CDR3 reads CASSQVGFGGTRGTDTQYF. The CDR3 DNA follows: TGTGCCAGCAGCCAAGTGGGTTTCGGCGGAACCCGAGGGACAGATACGCAGTATTTT.

J is TRBJ2-7 and V is TRBV7-2, with D unclear. In germline, CDR1 is SGHTA, CDR2 FQGNSA. V lost 6 bases and J lost 0, with 9 bases in between. The CDR3 contains 13 residues. The CDR3 sequence: CASRLGLSYEQYF. CDR3 bases: TGTGCCAGCAGACTGGGCCTCTCCTACGAGCAGTACTTC.

The chain has TRBV12-5 and TRBJ2-2; possible D gene TRBD1, 5 bases. Per germline, CDR1 LGHNT and CDR2 FRNRAP. The CDR3 sequence is 13 residues long. The V gene lost 9 bases and the J gene lost 2 bases, with 10 bases spanning the gap. In DNA, the CDR3 is TGTGCTAGCAGGGCACCCAACACCGGGGAGCTGTTTTTT. It yields the protein CASRAPNTGELFF.

The chain recombines TRBV5-6 with TRBJ2-5; perhaps TRBD2 as D (7 bases). Germline V gene sequence: CDR1 SGHDT, CDR2 YYEEEE. The CDR3 runs 16 residues. Trimming stripped 0 bases from V and 5 bases from J, with 17 bases between. The CDR3 DNA reads as TGTGCCAGCAGCTTGGCGGGGGGCGAGTTCCTGGAGACCCAGTACTTC. Translated: CASSLAGGEFLETQYF.